This T cell receptor (beta chain) was retrieved from a study of T-cell reconstitution after alpha-beta-depleted transplantation in children. Preparing the TCRbeta library involved the use of unique molecular identifiers. TCRdb re-called the PCR reads with MiXCR, one entry per CDR3 protein. The sample has around 340,000 distinct CDR3 sequences; roughly 13% are singletons. There are 15 residues in the CDR3. Unmatched junction bases numbered 6, after V lost 5 bases and J lost 5 bases. The germline V gene encodes CDR1 SGHAT and CDR2 FQNNGV. This clonotype was picked up many times. The sequencing used PBMCs, collected from the stem cell graft. The gene calls are TRBV11-2 and TRBJ1-6, with TRBD1 identical over 7 bases. This clonotype was obtained from a human donor who donated a stem cell graft to a child with Fanconi anemia. CDR3 region: CASSTLGQNNSPLHF. CDR3 DNA: TGTGCCAGCAGCACTTTGGGACAGAATAATTCACCCCTCCACTTT.